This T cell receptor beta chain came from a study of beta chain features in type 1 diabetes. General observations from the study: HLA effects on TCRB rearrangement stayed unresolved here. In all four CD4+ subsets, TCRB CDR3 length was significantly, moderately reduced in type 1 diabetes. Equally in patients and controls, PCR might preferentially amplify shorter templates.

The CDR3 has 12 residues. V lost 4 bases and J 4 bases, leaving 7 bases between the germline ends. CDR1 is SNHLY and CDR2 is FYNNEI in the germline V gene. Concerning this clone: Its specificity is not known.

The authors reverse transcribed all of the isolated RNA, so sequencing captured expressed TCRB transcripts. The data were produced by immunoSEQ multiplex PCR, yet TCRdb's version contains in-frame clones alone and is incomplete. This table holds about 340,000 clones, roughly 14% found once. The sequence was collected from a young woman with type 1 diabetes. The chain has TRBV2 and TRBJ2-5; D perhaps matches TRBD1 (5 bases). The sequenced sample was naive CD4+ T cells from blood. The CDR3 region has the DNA TGTGCCAGCAGTGGGGGCTTAGAGACCCAGTACTTC. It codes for CASSGGLETQYF. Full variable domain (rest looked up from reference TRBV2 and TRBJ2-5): EPEVTQTPSHQVTQMGQEVILRCVPISNHLYFYWYRQILGQKVEFLVSFYNNEISEKSEIFDDQFSVERPDGSNFTLKIRSTKLEDSAMYFCASSGGLETQYFGPGTRLLVL.